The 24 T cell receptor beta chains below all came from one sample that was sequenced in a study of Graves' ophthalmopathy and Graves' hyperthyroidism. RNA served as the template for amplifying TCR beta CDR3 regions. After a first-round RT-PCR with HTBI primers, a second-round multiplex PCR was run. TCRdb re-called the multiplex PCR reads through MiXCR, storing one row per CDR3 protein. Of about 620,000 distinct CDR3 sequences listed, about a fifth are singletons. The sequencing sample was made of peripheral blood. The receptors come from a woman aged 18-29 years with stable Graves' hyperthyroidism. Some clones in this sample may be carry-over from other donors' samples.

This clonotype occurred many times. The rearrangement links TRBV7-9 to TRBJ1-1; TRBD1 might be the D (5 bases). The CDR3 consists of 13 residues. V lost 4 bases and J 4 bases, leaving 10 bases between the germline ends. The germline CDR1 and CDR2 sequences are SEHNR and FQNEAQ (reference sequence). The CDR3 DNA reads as TGTGCCAGCAGCTCCAGGGTACGCACTGAAGCTTTCTTT. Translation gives CASSSRVRTEAFF.

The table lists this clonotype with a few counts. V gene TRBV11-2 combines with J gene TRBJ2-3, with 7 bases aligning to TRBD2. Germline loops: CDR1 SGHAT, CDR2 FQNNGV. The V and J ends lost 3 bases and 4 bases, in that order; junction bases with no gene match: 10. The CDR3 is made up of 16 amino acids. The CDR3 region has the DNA TGTGCCAGCAGCTTCGGTTACGGCGGGGGAGCAGATACGCAGTATTTT. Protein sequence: CASSFGYGGGADTQYF.

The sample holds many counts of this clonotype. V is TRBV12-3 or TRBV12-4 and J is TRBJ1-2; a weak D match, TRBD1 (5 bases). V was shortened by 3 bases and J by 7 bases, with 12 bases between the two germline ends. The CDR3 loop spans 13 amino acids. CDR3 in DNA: TGTGCCAGCAGTTTTAGGGGAAGGCTTGGCTACACCTTC. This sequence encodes CASSFRGRLGYTF.

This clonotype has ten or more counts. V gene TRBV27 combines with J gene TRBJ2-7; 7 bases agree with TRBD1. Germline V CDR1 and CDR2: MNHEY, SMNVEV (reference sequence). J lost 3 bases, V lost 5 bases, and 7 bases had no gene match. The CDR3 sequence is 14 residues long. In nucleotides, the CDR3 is TGTGCCAGCAGTAATCTTGACAGGGTCTACGAGCAGTACTTC. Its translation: CASSNLDRVYEQYF.

The CDR3 DNA sequence: TGTGCCAGCAGCCAAGAGGTAGCGGGAACCTACGAGCAGTACTTC. Translation gives CASSQEVAGTYEQYF. This chain joins TRBV4-2 and TRBJ2-7, with 8 bases aligning to TRBD2. Germline V gene data show CDR1 as LGHNA and CDR2 as YNFKEQ. Germline trimming cut 0 bases from V and 2 bases from J; bases unmatched to any gene: 3. The CDR3 has 15 amino acids.

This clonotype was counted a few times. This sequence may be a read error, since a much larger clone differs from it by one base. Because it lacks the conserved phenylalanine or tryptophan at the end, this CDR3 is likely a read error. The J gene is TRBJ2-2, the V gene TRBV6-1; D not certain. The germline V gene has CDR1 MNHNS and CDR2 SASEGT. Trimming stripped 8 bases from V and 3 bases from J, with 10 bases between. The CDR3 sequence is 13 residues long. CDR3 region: CASHSEDTGELFL. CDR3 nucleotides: TGTGCCAGCCACTCTGAGGACACCGGGGAGCTGTTTTTG.

The CDR3, as DNA: TGTGCCAGCAGCGTAGAGGGAGGGTCGTTAGAGACCCAGTACTTC. It is translated as CASSVEGGSLETQYF. The chain recombines TRBV9 with TRBJ2-5, with 7 bases aligning to TRBD2. Germline lookup yields CDR1 SGDLS and CDR2 YYNGEE. V dropped 0 bases and J dropped 4; count of bases not matched to a gene: 6. The length of the CDR3 is 15 residues.

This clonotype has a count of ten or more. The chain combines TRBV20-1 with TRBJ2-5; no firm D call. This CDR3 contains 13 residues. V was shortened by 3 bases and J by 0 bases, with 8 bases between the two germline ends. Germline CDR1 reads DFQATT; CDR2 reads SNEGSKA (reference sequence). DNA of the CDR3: TGCAGTGCTAGTACTCCGAACCAAGAGACCCAGTACTTC. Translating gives CSASTPNQETQYF.

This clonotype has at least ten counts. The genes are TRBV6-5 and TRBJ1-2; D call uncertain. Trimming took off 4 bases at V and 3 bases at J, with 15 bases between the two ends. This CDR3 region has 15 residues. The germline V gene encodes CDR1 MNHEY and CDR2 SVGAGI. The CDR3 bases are TGTGCCAGCAGTTCCCCCGGGCATTCACACTATGGCTACACCTTC. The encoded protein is CASSSPGHSHYGYTF.

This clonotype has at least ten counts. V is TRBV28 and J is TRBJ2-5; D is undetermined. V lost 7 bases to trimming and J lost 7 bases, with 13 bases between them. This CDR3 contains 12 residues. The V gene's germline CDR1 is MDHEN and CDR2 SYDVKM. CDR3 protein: CASTPLHGTQYF. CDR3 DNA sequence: TGTGCCAGCACCCCATTGCATGGGACCCAGTACTTC.

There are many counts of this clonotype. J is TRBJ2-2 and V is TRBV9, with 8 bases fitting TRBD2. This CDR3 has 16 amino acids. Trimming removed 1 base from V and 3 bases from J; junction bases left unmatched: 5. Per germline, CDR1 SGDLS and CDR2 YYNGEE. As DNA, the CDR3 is TGTGCCAGCAGCGTAACTAGCGGAATCGACACCGGGGAGCTGTTTTTT. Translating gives CASSVTSGIDTGELFF. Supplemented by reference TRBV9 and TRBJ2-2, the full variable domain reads DSGVTQTPKHLITATGQRVTLRCSPRSGDLSVYWYQQSLDQGLQFLIQYYNGEERAKGNILERFSAQQFPDLHSELNLSSLELGDSALYFCASSVTSGIDTGELFFGEGSRLTVL.

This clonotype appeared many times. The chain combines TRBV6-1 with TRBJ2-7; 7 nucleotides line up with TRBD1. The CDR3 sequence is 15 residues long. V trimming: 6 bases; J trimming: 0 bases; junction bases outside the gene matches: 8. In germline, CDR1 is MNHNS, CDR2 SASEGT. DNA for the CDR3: TGTGCCAGCAGGAAAACAGGGGAAGGCTCCTACGAGCAGTACTTC. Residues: CASRKTGEGSYEQYF.

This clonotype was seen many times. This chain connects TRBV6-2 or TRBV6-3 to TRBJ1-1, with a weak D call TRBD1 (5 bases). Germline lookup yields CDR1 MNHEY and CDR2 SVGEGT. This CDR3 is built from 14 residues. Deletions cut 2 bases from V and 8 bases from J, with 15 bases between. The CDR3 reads CASSYRGLQGEAFF. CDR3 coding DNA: TGTGCCAGCAGTTACAGGGGACTCCAAGGGGAAGCTTTCTTT.

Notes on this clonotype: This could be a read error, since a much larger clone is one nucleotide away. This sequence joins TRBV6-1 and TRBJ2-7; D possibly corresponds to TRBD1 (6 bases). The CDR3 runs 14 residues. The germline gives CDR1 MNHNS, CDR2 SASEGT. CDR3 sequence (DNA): TGTGCCAGCAGTGAAGGGACAGACCTCTACGAGCAGGACTTC. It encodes CASSEGTDLYEQDF.

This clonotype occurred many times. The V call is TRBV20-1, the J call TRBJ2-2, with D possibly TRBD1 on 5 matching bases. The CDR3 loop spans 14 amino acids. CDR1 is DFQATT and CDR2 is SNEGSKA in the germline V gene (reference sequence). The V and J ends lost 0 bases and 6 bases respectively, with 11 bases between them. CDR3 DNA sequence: TGCAGTGCTAGAGAGGGGCAGAAAGCCGGGGAGCTGTTTTTT. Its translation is CSAREGQKAGELFF.

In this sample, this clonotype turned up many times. For the CDR3, the DNA is TGTGCCACCAGCAGAGATCAATTTGTTGGGCGGCGGGGCACCGGGGAGCTGTTTTTT. Translating it yields CATSRDQFVGRRGTGELFF. This chain connects TRBV15 to TRBJ2-2; tentatively, D is TRBD2 (6 bases). Germline-derived CDR1 and CDR2 are LNHNV and YYDKDF (reference sequence). V shed 0 bases and J shed 4 bases, with 21 bases lying between them. CDR3 size: 19 residues.

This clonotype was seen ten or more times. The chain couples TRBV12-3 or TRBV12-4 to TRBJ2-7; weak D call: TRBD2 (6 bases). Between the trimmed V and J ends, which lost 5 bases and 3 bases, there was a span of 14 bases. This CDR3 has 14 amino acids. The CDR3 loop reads CASSPAGRNYEQYF. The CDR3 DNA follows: TGTGCCAGCAGTCCCGCGGGACGGAACTACGAGCAGTACTTC.

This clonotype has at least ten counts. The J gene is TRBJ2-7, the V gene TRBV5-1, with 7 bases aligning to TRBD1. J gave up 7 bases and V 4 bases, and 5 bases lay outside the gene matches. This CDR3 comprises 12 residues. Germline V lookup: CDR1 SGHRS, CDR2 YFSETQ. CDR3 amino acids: CASSVDRAEQYF. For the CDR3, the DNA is TGCGCCAGCAGCGTTGACAGGGCTGAGCAGTACTTC.

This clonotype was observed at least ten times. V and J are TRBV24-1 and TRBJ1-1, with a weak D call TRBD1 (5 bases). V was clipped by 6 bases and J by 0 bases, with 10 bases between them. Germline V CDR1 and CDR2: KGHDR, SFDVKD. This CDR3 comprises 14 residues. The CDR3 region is CATSSWGLNTEAFF. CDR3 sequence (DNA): TGTGCCACCAGTAGTTGGGGACTGAACACTGAAGCTTTCTTT.

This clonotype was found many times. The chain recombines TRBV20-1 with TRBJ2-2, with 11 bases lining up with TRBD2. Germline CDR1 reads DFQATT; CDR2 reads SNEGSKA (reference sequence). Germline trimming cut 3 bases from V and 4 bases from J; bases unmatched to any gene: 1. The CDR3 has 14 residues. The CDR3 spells CSASSGRATGELFF. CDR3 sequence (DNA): TGCAGTGCTAGTAGCGGGAGGGCCACCGGGGAGCTGTTTTTT.

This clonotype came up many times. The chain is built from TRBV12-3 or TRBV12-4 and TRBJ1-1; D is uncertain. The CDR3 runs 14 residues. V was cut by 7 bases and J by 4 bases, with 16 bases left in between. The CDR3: CASTGALWGTEAFF. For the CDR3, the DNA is TGTGCCAGCACCGGAGCTTTGTGGGGCACTGAAGCTTTCTTT.

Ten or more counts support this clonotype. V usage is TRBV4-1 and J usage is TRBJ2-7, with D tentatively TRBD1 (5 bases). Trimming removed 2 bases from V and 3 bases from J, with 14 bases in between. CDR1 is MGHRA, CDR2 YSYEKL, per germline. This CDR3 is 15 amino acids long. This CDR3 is CASSQSQGTRYEQYF. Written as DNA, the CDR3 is TGCGCCAGCAGCCAATCTCAGGGTACCCGCTACGAGCAGTACTTC.

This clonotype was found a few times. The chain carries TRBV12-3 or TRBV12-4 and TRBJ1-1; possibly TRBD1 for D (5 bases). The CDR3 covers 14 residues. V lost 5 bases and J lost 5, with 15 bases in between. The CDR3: CASSLLGGETEAFF. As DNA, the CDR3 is TGTGCCAGCAGTCTCCTGGGAGGGGAGACTGAAGCTTTCTTT.

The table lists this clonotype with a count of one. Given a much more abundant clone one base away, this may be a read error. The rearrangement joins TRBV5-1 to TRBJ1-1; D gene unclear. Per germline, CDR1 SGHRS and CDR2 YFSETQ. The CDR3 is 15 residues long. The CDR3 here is CVSSPDGFWDTEAFF. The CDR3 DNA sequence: TGCGTCAGCAGCCCGGACGGCTTCTGGGACACTGAAGCTTTCTTT.